The 5 T cell receptor beta chains given below trace back to one sample, sequenced in a study of OX40 agonist ivuxolimab in advanced cancers. Generated by immunoSEQ multiplex PCR, the TCRdb table keeps only in-frame clones and is missing some. The table lists approximately 82,000 clones, just over 85% of them singletons. The specimen comprised CD4+ or CD8+ T cells sorted from blood, sampled in a trial of the OX40 agonist ivuxolimab. The receptor source for this set is an adult with an advanced solid tumor such as melanoma, head and neck, liver or kidney cancer.

This chain connects TRBV5-1 to TRBJ2-1; perhaps D is TRBD1 or TRBD2 (6 bases each). The CDR3 consists of 14 residues. V was pared by 7 bases and J by 10 bases, with 21 bases between. Germline loops: CDR1 SGHRS, CDR2 YFSETQ. CDR3 in DNA: TGCGCCAGCTTGAAGGGGGGAGGATCCGCCGAGCAGTTCTTC. As protein: CASLKGGGSAEQFF.

The chain uses TRBV2 and TRBJ2-5; TRBD2 agrees at 11 bases. Trimming cost V 7 bases and J 1 base; bases outside gene matches: 5. The CDR3 is made up of 15 amino acids. CDR1 and CDR2 (germline): SNHLY, FYNNEI. The CDR3 DNA is TGTGCCAGCACCAGACTAGCGGGGTCCCAAGAGACCCAGTACTTC. Protein: CASTRLAGSQETQYF.

The rearrangement uses TRBV27 and TRBJ1-5; a weak D match, TRBD1 (5 bases). CDR3 size: 15 residues. Germline-derived CDR1 and CDR2 are MNHEY and SMNVEV (reference sequence). V dropped 4 bases and J dropped 2 bases, with 12 bases sitting between them. The CDR3 DNA reads TGTGCCAGCAGTTGGGGGAATCTGGGCAATCAGCCCCAGCATTTT. Its translation: CASSWGNLGNQPQHF.

V is TRBV18 and J is TRBJ2-1; the D is unclear. The CDR3 runs to 13 residues. Trimming pared 1 base from V and 9 bases from J, leaving 10 bases between. Germline lookup yields CDR1 KGHSH and CDR2 LQKENI. CDR3 amino acids: CASSPLSKGEQFF. The CDR3 DNA reads as TGTGCCAGCTCACCACTAAGTAAGGGTGAGCAGTTCTTC.

The chain uses TRBV19 and TRBJ1-4; maybe TRBD1 (6 bases). This CDR3 is built from 16 residues. Germline CDR1 and CDR2: LNHDA and SQIVND (reference sequence). V shed 5 bases and J shed 1 base, with 14 bases lying between them. The CDR3 protein is CASSRRLQGTNEKLFF. CDR3 sequence (DNA): TGTGCCAGTAGTCGGAGACTACAGGGAACTAATGAAAAACTGTTTTTT.